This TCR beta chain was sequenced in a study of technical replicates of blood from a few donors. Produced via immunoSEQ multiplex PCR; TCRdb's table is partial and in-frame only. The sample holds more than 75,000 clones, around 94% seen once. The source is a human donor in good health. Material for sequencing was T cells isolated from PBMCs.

CDR3 DNA: TGTGCCAGCAGTTTCGGACTAGTGCGATCCGAGCAGTACTTC. It encodes CASSFGLVRSEQYF. The J gene is TRBJ2-7, the V gene TRBV27; 7 bases agree with TRBD2. Trimming cost V 3 bases and J 6 bases; bases outside gene matches: 8. The CDR3 runs to 14 residues. CDR1 is MNHEY, CDR2 SMNVEV, per germline (reference sequence).